The entry that follows covers one TCR beta chain sequence. Sequencing used immunoSEQ multiplex PCR; TCRdb keeps in-frame clones, though not all of them. The sample shows approximately 80,000 clones, around nine tenths of them seen only once. These data belong to a study of technical replicates of blood from several donors. Germline V gives CDR1 LNHDA, CDR2 SQIVND (reference sequence). The V end was cut by 7 bases, the J end by 1 base, with 11 bases between. This CDR3 region has 13 residues. The V call is TRBV19, the J call TRBJ2-7; a possible D gene is TRBD2 (6 bases). This TCR was sampled from a human donor in good health. Sequenced: T cells isolated from PBMCs. The CDR3 spells CASIGRSSYEQYF. The CDR3 DNA reads TGTGCCAGTATCGGGAGATCATCCTACGAGCAGTACTTC.